The clone carrying this T cell receptor beta chain was seen a handful of times. Its matching antigen is unknown. This sample stems from a study of T cells in localized non-small cell lung cancer. Study-level findings and limits: A raised T cell density in blood coincided with lengthier overall survival. Appearance in adjacent lung was seen for a median around 55 of the top 100 tumor clones.

TCRdb's table, derived via immunoSEQ multiplex PCR, lists solely in-frame clones and lacks some. The data hold about 41,000 clones, with 83% observed a single time. The CDR3 is made up of 14 amino acids. CDR1 SGHKS and CDR2 YYEKEE come from the germline V gene (reference sequence). The ends were cut back, 0 bases at V and 7 bases at J, with 11 bases in the middle. The chain combines TRBV5-5 with TRBJ1-5; D ambiguous. The clonotype was recovered from a man aged 35-75 years with stage II lung adenocarcinoma. Sequenced here: PBMCs, sampled before any cancer treatment. CDR3 region: CASSLAAGLQPQHF. For the CDR3, the DNA is TGTGCCAGCAGCTTGGCGGCGGGCTTACAGCCCCAGCATTTT.